The T cell receptor beta chain under discussion was sequenced for a study of blood T cell repertoires in COVID-19. The sample holds a few counts of this clone. Sequencing was performed with immunoSEQ multiplex PCR; in TCRdb, only in-frame clones are kept and a portion is missing. This table has 200,000 or so clones, 86% appearing once. Germline CDR1 reads LNHDA; CDR2 reads SQIVND (reference sequence). Trimming stripped 2 bases from V and 6 bases from J, with 13 bases between. This CDR3 has 14 amino acids. The genes are TRBV19 and TRBJ1-2, with D unresolved. The TCR originated in a woman aged 70-85 years with acute or convalescent COVID-19. Input material: peripheral blood. The CDR3 region is CASSINRIDNGYTF. The CDR3 DNA reads as TGTGCCAGTAGTATAAACAGAATCGATAATGGCTACACCTTC.